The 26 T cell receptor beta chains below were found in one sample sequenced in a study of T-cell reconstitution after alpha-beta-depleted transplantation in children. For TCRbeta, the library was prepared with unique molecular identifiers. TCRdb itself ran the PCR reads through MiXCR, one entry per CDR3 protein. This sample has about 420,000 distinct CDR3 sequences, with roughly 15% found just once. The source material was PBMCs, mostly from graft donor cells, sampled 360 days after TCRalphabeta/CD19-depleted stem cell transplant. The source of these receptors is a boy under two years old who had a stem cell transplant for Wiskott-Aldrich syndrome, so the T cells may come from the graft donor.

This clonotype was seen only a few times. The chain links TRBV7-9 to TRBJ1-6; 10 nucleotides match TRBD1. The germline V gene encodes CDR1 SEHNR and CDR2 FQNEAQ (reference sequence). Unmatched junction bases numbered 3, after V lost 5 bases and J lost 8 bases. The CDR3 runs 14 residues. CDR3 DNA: TGTGCCAGCAGCCCTGACAGGGGGCATTCACCCCTCCACTTT. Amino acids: CASSPDRGHSPLHF.

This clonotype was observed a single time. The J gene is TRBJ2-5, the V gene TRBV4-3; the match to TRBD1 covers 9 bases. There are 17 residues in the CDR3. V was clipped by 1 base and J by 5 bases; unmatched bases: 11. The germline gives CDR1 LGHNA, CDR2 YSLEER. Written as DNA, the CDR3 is TGCGCCAGCAGCCAAGGTCTGTGGACAGGGGCCTCGGAGACCCAGTACTTC. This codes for CASSQGLWTGASETQYF.

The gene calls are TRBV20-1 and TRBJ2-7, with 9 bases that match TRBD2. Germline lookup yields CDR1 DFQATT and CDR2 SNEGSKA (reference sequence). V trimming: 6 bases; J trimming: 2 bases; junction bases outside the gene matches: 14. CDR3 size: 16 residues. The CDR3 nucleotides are TGCAGTGCCTCACCCCAACGCGGGAGGGCTACCTACGAGCAGTACTTC. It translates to CSASPQRGRATYEQYF.

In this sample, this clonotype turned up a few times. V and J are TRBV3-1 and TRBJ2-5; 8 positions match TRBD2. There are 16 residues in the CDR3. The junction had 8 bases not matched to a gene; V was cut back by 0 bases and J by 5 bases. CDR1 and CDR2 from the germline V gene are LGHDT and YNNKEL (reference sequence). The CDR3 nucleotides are TGTGCCAGCAGCCAAGATAGCGGGGCGGCCAGGGAGACCCAGTACTTC. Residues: CASSQDSGAARETQYF.

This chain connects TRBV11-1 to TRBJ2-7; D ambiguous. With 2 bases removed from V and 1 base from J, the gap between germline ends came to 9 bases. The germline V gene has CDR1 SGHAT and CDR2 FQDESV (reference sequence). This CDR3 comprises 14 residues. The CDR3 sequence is CASSLNTVSYEQYF. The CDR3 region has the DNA TGTGCCAGCAGCTTAAACACAGTTTCCTACGAGCAGTACTTC. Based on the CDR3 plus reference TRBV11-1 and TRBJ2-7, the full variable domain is EAEVAQSPRYKITEKSQAVAFWCDPISGHATLYWYRQILGQGPELLVQFQDESVVDDSQLPKDRFSAERLKGVDSTLKIQPAELGDSAMYLCASSLNTVSYEQYFGPGTRLTVT.

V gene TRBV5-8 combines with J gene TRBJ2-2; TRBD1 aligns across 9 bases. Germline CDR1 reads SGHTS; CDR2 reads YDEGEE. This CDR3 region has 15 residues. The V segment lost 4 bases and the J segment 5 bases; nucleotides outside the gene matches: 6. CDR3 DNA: TGTGCCAGCAGCGCGGGACAGGGAGATACCGGGGAGCTGTTTTTT. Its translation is CASSAGQGDTGELFF.

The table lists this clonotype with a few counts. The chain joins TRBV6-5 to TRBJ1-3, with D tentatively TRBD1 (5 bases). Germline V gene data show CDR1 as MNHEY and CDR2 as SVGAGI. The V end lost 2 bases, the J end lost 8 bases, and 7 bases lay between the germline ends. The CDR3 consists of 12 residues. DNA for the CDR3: TGTGCCAGCAGTTACGGGGGTTACACCATATATTTT. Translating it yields CASSYGGYTIYF.

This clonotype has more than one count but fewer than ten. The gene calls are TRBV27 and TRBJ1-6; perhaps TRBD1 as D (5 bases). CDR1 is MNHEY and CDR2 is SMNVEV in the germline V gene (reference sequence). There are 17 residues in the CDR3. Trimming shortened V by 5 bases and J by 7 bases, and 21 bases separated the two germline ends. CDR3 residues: CASSPRPDRQGNSPLHF. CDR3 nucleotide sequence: TGTGCCAGCAGTCCCCGTCCCGACAGACAAGGGAATTCACCCCTCCACTTT.

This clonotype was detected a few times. CDR3 loop: CSVGGRSTDTQYF. CDR3 bases: TGCAGCGTTGGAGGCCGTAGCACAGATACGCAGTATTTT. V is TRBV29-1 and J is TRBJ2-3; D unclear. This CDR3 spans 13 amino acids. Germline V gene lookup returns CDR1 SQVTM and CDR2 ANQGSEA. Trimming removed 4 bases from V and 0 bases from J, with 8 bases in between.

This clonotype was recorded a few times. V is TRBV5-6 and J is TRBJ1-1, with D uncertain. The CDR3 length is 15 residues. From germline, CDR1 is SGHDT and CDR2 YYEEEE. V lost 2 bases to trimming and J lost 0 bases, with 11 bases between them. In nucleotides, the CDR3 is TGTGCCAGCAGCTTTGGACTACAGCTGAACACTGAAGCTTTCTTT. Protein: CASSFGLQLNTEAFF. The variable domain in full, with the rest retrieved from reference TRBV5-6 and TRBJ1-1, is DAGVTQSPTHLIKTRGQQVTLRCSPKSGHDTVSWYQQALGQGPQFIFQYYEEEERQRGNFPDRFSGHQFPNYSSELNVNALLLGDSALYLCASSFGLQLNTEAFFGQGTRLTVV.

DNA of the CDR3: TGCGCCAGCAGCTTGGTGCGGGAGGGCCCTGGGAATGAGCAGTTCTTC. The encoded protein is CASSLVREGPGNEQFF. The V gene is TRBV5-1, the J gene TRBJ2-1, with 9 nucleotides matching TRBD2. The germline gives CDR1 SGHRS, CDR2 YFSETQ. J was trimmed by 7 bases and V by 0 bases; bases with no gene match: 8. The CDR3 has 16 residues.

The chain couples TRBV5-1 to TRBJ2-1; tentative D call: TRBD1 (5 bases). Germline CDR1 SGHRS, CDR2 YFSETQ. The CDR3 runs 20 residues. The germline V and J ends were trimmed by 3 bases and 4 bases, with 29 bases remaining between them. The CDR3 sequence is CASSSSARPRKQSGYNEQFF. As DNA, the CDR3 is TGCGCCAGCAGCTCCTCCGCGAGACCCCGCAAGCAATCAGGGTACAATGAGCAGTTCTTC.

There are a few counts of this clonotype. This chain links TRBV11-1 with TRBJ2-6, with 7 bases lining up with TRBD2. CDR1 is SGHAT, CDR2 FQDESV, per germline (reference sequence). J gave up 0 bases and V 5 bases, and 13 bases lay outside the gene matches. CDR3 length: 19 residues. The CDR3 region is CASSLPSGGPLSGANVLTF. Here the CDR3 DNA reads TGTGCCAGCAGCCTACCGTCGGGGGGACCCCTCTCTGGGGCCAACGTCCTGACTTTC. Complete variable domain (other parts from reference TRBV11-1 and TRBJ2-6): EAEVAQSPRYKITEKSQAVAFWCDPISGHATLYWYRQILGQGPELLVQFQDESVVDDSQLPKDRFSAERLKGVDSTLKIQPAELGDSAMYLCASSLPSGGPLSGANVLTFGAGSRLTVL.

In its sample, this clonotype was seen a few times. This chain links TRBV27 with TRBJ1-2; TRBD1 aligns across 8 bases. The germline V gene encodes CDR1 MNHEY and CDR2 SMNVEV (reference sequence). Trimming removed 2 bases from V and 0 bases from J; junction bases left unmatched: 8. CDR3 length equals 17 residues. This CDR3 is CASSLVGGQGANYGYTF. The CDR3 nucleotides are TGTGCCAGCAGTTTAGTGGGAGGACAGGGTGCTAACTATGGCTACACCTTC.

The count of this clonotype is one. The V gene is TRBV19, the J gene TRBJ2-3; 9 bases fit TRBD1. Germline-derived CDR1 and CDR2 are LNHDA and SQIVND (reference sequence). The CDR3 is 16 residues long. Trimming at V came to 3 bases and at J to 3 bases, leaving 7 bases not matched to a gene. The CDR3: CASSIRQGVGTDTQYF. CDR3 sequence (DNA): TGTGCCAGTAGTATCAGACAGGGGGTAGGGACAGATACGCAGTATTTT.

CDR3 in DNA: TGCGCCAGCAGCTCGGGGACAGGAGGGGCCCACTACGAGCAGTACTTC. Its protein is CASSSGTGGAHYEQYF. V is TRBV5-1 and J is TRBJ2-7, with 8 bases lining up with TRBD1. Germline V gene lookup returns CDR1 SGHRS and CDR2 YFSETQ. Trimming took 3 bases from V and 3 from J; bases not matched to a gene: 11. The CDR3 is 16 amino acids.

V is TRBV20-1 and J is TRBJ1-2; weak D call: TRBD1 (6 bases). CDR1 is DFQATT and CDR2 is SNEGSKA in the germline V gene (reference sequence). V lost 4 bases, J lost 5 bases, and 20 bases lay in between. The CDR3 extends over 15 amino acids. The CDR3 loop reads CSATPPGGLMYGYTF. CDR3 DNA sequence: TGCAGTGCTACCCCACCCGGGGGGCTAATGTATGGCTACACCTTC.

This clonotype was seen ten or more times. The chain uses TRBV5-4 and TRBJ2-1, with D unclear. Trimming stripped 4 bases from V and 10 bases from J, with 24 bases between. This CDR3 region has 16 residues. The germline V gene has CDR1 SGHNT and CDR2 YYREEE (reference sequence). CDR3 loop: CASSDMRARSTHEQFF. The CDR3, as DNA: TGTGCCAGCAGCGACATGAGAGCCCGATCTACCCACGAGCAGTTCTTC.

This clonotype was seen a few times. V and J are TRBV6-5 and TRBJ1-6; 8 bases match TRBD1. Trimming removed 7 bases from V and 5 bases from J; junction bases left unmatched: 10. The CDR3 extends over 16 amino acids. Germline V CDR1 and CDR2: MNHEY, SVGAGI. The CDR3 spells CASKKQGGFNNSPLHF. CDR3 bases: TGTGCCAGCAAAAAACAGGGGGGGTTTAATAATTCACCCCTCCACTTT.

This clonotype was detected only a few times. The CDR3 sequence is CATSELSGTGSTDTQYF. The CDR3 DNA follows: TGTGCCACCAGTGAGTTATCCGGGACAGGGAGCACAGATACGCAGTATTTT. The chain links TRBV24-1 to TRBJ2-3, with 9 nucleotides matching TRBD1. This CDR3 has 17 amino acids. Germline trimming cut 4 bases from V and 0 bases from J; bases unmatched to any gene: 7. CDR1 and CDR2 (germline): KGHDR, SFDVKD.

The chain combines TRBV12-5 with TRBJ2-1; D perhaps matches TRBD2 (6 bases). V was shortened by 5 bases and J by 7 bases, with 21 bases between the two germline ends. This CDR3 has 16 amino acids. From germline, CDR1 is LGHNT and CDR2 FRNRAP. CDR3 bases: TGTGCTAGTGGTCTCGAATTCCGGGACTCGCTGAATGAGCAGTTCTTC. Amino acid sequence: CASGLEFRDSLNEQFF.

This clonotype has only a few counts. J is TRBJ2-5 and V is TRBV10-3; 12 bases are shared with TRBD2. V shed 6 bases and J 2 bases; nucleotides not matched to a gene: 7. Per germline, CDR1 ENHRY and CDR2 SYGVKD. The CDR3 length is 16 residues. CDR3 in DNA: TGTGCCATCAGCATGACTAGCGGGAGATGGCAAGAGACCCAGTACTTC. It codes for CAISMTSGRWQETQYF.

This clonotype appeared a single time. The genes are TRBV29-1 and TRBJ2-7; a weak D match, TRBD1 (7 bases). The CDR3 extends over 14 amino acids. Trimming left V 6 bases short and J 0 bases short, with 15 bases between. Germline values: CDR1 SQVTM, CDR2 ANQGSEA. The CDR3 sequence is CSVKGGQSSYEQYF. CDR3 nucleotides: TGCAGCGTCAAGGGGGGACAGAGCTCCTACGAGCAGTACTTC.

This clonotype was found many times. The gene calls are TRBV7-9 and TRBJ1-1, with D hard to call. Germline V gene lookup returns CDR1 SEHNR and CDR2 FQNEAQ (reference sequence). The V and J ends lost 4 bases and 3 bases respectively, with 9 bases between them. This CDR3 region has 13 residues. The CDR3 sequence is CASSSYIDTEAFF. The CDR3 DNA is TGTGCCAGCAGCTCCTACATAGACACTGAAGCTTTCTTT. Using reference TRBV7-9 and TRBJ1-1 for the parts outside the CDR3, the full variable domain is DTGVSQNPRHKITKRGQNVTFRCDPISEHNRLYWYRQTLGQGPEFLTYFQNEAQLEKSRLLSDRFSAERPKGSFSTLEIQRTEQGDSAMYLCASSSYIDTEAFFGQGTRLTVV.

CDR3 sequence (DNA): TGTGCCAGCAGCCAAGAATGGGCGGGAGGCCCCGCGGAGCTGTTTTTT. Translation gives CASSQEWAGGPAELFF. V usage is TRBV14 and J usage is TRBJ2-2, with 8 bases lining up with TRBD2. Germline CDR1 SGHDN, CDR2 FVKESK. This CDR3 is 16 amino acids long. J was trimmed by 10 bases and V by 0 bases; bases with no gene match: 10.

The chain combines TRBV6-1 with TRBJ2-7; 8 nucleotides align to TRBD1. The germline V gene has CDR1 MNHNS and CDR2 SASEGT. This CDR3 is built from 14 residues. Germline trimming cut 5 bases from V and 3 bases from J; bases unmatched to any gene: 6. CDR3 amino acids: CASSLQGALYEQYF. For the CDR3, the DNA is TGTGCCAGCAGTCTGCAGGGGGCCCTCTACGAGCAGTACTTC.